The 28 T cell receptor beta chains in this list originate from one sample, sequenced in a study of T cell responses to AZD1222 COVID-19 vaccine. TCRdb keeps only in-frame clones here, not all; method: immunoSEQ multiplex PCR. The sample yields 60,000 to 80,000 clones, approximately 90% seen once. The sequences come from peripheral blood, collected on day 0 of AZD1222 vaccination. These receptors originate from an adult in good health.

V and J are TRBV5-4 and TRBJ1-2; D perhaps matches TRBD1 (5 bases). Trimming pared 4 bases from V and 7 bases from J, leaving 23 bases between. The CDR3 consists of 16 residues. The germline CDR1 and CDR2 sequences are SGHNT and YYREEE (reference sequence). In DNA form, the CDR3 reads TGTGCCAGCAGCGTCCTCCGGGGGACGGTAAGACGTGGCTACACCTTC. Its protein is CASSVLRGTVRRGYTF.

The chain is built from TRBV5-1 and TRBJ1-1; no clear D. V was cut by 0 bases and J by 0 bases, with 9 bases left in between. The CDR3 runs to 15 residues. Germline V gene lookup returns CDR1 SGHRS and CDR2 YFSETQ. CDR3 sequence: CASSLVGSLNTEAFF. CDR3 nucleotide sequence: TGCGCCAGCAGCTTGGTAGGTAGTTTGAACACTGAAGCTTTCTTT.

The chain's CDR3 is CASSPPASGNTIYF. The CDR3 DNA reads TGTGCCAGCTCACCACCCGCCTCTGGAAACACCATATATTTT. The chain recombines TRBV18 with TRBJ1-3; D remains unclear. Between the trimmed V and J ends, which lost 0 bases and 0 bases, there was a span of 3 bases. Looked up from germline, CDR1 is KGHSH and CDR2 is LQKENI. This CDR3 spans 14 amino acids. The whole variable domain, filled in from reference TRBV18 and TRBJ1-3, reads NAGVMQNPRHLVRRRGQEARLRCSPMKGHSHVYWYRQLPEEGLKFMVYLQKENIIDESGMPKERFSAEFPKEGPSILRIQQVVRGDSAAYFCASSPPASGNTIYFGEGSWLTVV.

The rearrangement joins TRBV27 to TRBJ2-1; tentative D call: TRBD1 (5 bases). CDR3 size: 13 residues. Per germline, CDR1 MNHEY and CDR2 SMNVEV (reference sequence). Trimming cost V 5 bases and J 6 bases, with 11 bases left between them. CDR3 region: CASSADIPNEQFF. In DNA form, the CDR3 reads TGTGCCAGCAGTGCGGACATTCCCAATGAGCAGTTCTTC.

V is TRBV6-5 and J is TRBJ1-1; a weak D match, TRBD1 (5 bases). Germline V gene data show CDR1 as MNHEY and CDR2 as SVGAGI. This CDR3 comprises 13 residues. The ends were cut back, 5 bases at V and 6 bases at J, with 13 bases in the middle. CDR3 sequence reads: CASSPNRSPEAFF. The DNA of the CDR3 is TGTGCCAGCAGTCCAAACAGGTCCCCTGAAGCTTTCTTT.

The chain carries TRBV9 and TRBJ1-2; TRBD1 might be the D (6 bases). The V gene's germline CDR1 is SGDLS and CDR2 YYNGEE. The CDR3 covers 13 residues. V lost 4 bases and J 4 bases, leaving 11 bases between the germline ends. In DNA, the CDR3 is TGTGCCAGCAGCAGAGACAGGCCCTATGGCTACACCTTC. Protein: CASSRDRPYGYTF.

The V gene is TRBV5-5, the J gene TRBJ1-5; D not certain. Germline values: CDR1 SGHKS, CDR2 YYEKEE (reference sequence). V lost 0 bases and J 3 bases, leaving 10 bases between the germline ends. The CDR3 length is 15 residues. The CDR3: CASSLASSPNQPQHF. The CDR3 DNA sequence: TGTGCCAGCAGCTTGGCGTCCTCCCCCAATCAGCCCCAGCATTTT.

The chain carries TRBV19 and TRBJ1-6, with 10 nucleotides matching TRBD1. The trim removed 1 base at V and 10 bases at J, leaving 7 bases unmatched. Germline V CDR1 and CDR2: LNHDA, SQIVND (reference sequence). The CDR3 is made up of 16 amino acids. CDR3 in amino acids: CASSIGQGAPGSPLHF. The CDR3 bases are TGTGCCAGTAGTATAGGACAGGGGGCCCCCGGCTCACCCCTCCACTTT. Together with reference TRBV19 and TRBJ1-6, the CDR3 gives the full variable domain: DGGITQSPKYLFRKEGQNVTLSCEQNLNHDAMYWYRQDPGQGLRLIYYSQIVNDFQKGDIAEGYSVSREKKESFPLTVTSAQKNPTAFYLCASSIGQGAPGSPLHFGNGTRLTVT.

The chain joins TRBV29-1 to TRBJ2-7; no definite D call. This CDR3 spans 12 amino acids. Germline CDR1 and CDR2: SQVTM and ANQGSEA. V lost 4 bases and J lost 0, with 7 bases in between. CDR3 protein: CSVGVSSYEQYF. CDR3 sequence (DNA): TGCAGCGTTGGGGTCAGCTCCTACGAGCAGTACTTC.

This chain links TRBV10-3 with TRBJ2-1; D unresolved. Trimming removed 3 bases at V and 5 bases at J, with 5 bases between. Germline V CDR1 and CDR2: ENHRY, SYGVKD. The CDR3 runs 12 residues. In DNA form, the CDR3 reads TGTGCCATCAGTGAAAGGGACAATGAGCAGTTCTTC. Protein: CAISERDNEQFF.

The chain employs TRBV7-8 and TRBJ1-2; possible D gene TRBD1, 6 bases. The CDR3 consists of 14 residues. Germline CDR1 reads SGHVS; CDR2 reads FQNEAQ. V lost 2 bases and J lost 4, with 11 bases in between. In DNA, the CDR3 is TGTGCCAGCAGCTTAATTTCGGACAGCTATGGCTACACCTTC. Translated, it gives CASSLISDSYGYTF.

The rearrangement links TRBV10-3 to TRBJ2-1, with D perhaps matching TRBD1 (5 bases). This CDR3 is built from 13 residues. The V gene lost 3 bases and the J gene lost 5 bases, with 8 bases spanning the gap. The germline gives CDR1 ENHRY, CDR2 SYGVKD. CDR3 protein: CAISEKGNNEQFF. As DNA, the CDR3 is TGTGCCATCAGTGAAAAGGGGAACAATGAGCAGTTCTTC.

This clone came up once. The chain is built from TRBV29-1 and TRBJ2-1, with 7 bases aligning to TRBD2. The germline CDR1 and CDR2 sequences are SQVTM and ANQGSEA. The CDR3 has 11 residues. V trimming: 6 bases; J trimming: 8 bases; junction bases outside the gene matches: 4. The CDR3 DNA reads as TGCAGCGTGTGGGAGGGCTATGAGCAGTTCTTC. Residues: CSVWEGYEQFF.

V gene TRBV7-8 combines with J gene TRBJ1-1; D is unclear. Germline V gene lookup returns CDR1 SGHVS and CDR2 FQNEAQ. V lost 5 bases and J 1 base, leaving 8 bases between the germline ends. This CDR3 comprises 13 residues. Here the CDR3 DNA reads TGTGCCAGCAGCCAAACAAGGAACACTGAAGCTTTCTTT. It encodes CASSQTRNTEAFF.

The chain couples TRBV5-1 to TRBJ1-6, with no clear D. CDR1 SGHRS and CDR2 YFSETQ come from the germline V gene. This CDR3 is 16 amino acids long. V gave up 2 bases and J gave up 0 bases, with 9 bases separating them. This CDR3 reads CASSFGPSSYNSPLHF. CDR3 nucleotide sequence: TGCGCCAGCAGCTTCGGACCGAGCTCCTATAATTCACCCCTCCACTTT.

The gene calls are TRBV2 and TRBJ1-2, with D unclear. The CDR3 totals 13 residues. Trimming took off 6 bases at V and 5 bases at J, with 13 bases between the two ends. Germline V gene data show CDR1 as SNHLY and CDR2 as FYNNEI. The CDR3 loop is CASSAQRGYGYTF. The CDR3 DNA follows: TGTGCCAGCAGCGCCCAGCGGGGATATGGCTACACCTTC.

The rearrangement uses TRBV11-2 and TRBJ1-4, with TRBD1 identical over 7 bases. CDR3 size: 16 residues. Germline V lookup: CDR1 SGHAT, CDR2 FQNNGV. Trimming removed 0 bases from V and 4 bases from J; junction bases left unmatched: 5. Here the CDR3 DNA reads TGTGCCAGCAGCTTAGATCTGGGGACAGTTAATGAAAAACTGTTTTTT. Translating gives CASSLDLGTVNEKLFF. Supplemented by reference TRBV11-2 and TRBJ1-4, the full variable domain reads EAGVAQSPRYKIIEKRQSVAFWCNPISGHATLYWYQQILGQGPKLLIQFQNNGVVDDSQLPKDRFSAERLKGVDSTLKIQPAKLEDSAVYLCASSLDLGTVNEKLFFGSGTQLSVL.

This chain joins TRBV18 and TRBJ2-5, with 8 bases identical to TRBD1. The germline V gene encodes CDR1 KGHSH and CDR2 LQKENI. The CDR3 runs to 14 residues. With 4 bases clipped from V and 4 bases from J, the junction kept 5 bases outside the gene matches. CDR3 amino acids: CASSHGTGGETQYF. CDR3 coding DNA: TGTGCCAGCTCACACGGGACAGGTGGAGAGACCCAGTACTTC. Based on the CDR3 plus reference TRBV18 and TRBJ2-5, the full variable domain is NAGVMQNPRHLVRRRGQEARLRCSPMKGHSHVYWYRQLPEEGLKFMVYLQKENIIDESGMPKERFSAEFPKEGPSILRIQQVVRGDSAAYFCASSHGTGGETQYFGPGTRLLVL.

This clone was found a few times. The chain has TRBV5-1 and TRBJ2-3, with D maybe TRBD2 (6 bases). The germline V gene has CDR1 SGHRS and CDR2 YFSETQ. The V and J ends lost 0 bases and 3 bases respectively, with 11 bases between them. This CDR3 has 15 residues. CDR3 DNA sequence: TGCGCCAGCAGCTTGGCGGGGGAGGTGACAGATACGCAGTATTTT. This translates into CASSLAGEVTDTQYF.

J is TRBJ1-1 and V is TRBV3-1 (or the pseudogene TRBV3-2), with D maybe TRBD1 (5 bases). V was shortened by 0 bases and J by 2 bases, with 13 bases between the two germline ends. The CDR3 runs 16 residues. Germline lookup yields CDR1 LGHDT and CDR2 YNNKEL (reference sequence). The CDR3 sequence: CASSQDRAGLNTEAFF. In nucleotides, the CDR3 is TGTGCCAGCAGCCAAGATAGGGCAGGGCTCAACACTGAAGCTTTCTTT.

The chain has TRBV12-5 and TRBJ1-1; perhaps TRBD1 as D (6 bases). Trimming stripped 5 bases from V and 3 bases from J, with 13 bases between. Germline loops: CDR1 LGHNT, CDR2 FRNRAP. The CDR3 is 14 residues long. As DNA, the CDR3 is TGTGCTAGTGGTCCGACAGGTTTCGACACTGAAGCTTTCTTT. Translating gives CASGPTGFDTEAFF.

The V gene is TRBV6-5, the J gene TRBJ1-6; TRBD1 is a possible D gene (5 bases). CDR1 MNHEY and CDR2 SVGAGI come from the germline V gene. The CDR3 totals 15 residues. The V and J ends lost 0 bases and 8 bases respectively, with 11 bases between them. As DNA, the CDR3 is TGTGCCAGCAGTTACTCGACTCGGGGGGATTCACCCCTCCACTTT. Protein product: CASSYSTRGDSPLHF.

V gene TRBV30 combines with J gene TRBJ2-3; 11 bases map to TRBD1. The CDR3 totals 15 residues. The V and J ends lost 2 bases and 4 bases, in that order; junction bases with no gene match: 5. The germline CDR1 and CDR2 sequences are GTSNPN and SVGIG (reference sequence). The CDR3 DNA follows: TGTGCCTGGAGTCCGGGACAGGGGGTCGCAGATACGCAGTATTTT. It is translated as CAWSPGQGVADTQYF.

V usage is TRBV18 and J usage is TRBJ2-2, with D unclear. Trimming left V 5 bases short and J 0 bases short, with 10 bases between. The CDR3 length is 15 residues. Germline loops: CDR1 KGHSH, CDR2 LQKENI. The CDR3 is CASSERMTNTGELFF. DNA of the CDR3: TGTGCCAGCTCAGAGCGCATGACGAACACCGGGGAGCTGTTTTTT.

The V gene is TRBV5-8, the J gene TRBJ1-2; D unclear. Trimming took 2 bases from V and 2 from J, leaving 10 bases between them. The CDR3 is 14 amino acids. Germline assignment: CDR1 SGHTS and CDR2 YDEGEE. Here the CDR3 reads CASSFVRRNYGYTF. The CDR3 DNA reads TGTGCCAGCAGCTTTGTCAGGCGGAACTATGGCTACACCTTC.

The chain combines TRBV29-1 with TRBJ1-2; 12 nucleotides agree with TRBD1. The CDR3 loop spans 14 amino acids. V lost 4 bases, J lost 4 bases, and 4 bases stayed unmatched. The germline V gene has CDR1 SQVTM and CDR2 ANQGSEA. In nucleotides, the CDR3 is TGCAGCGTTGCGGGGACAGGGGGCTCCTATGGCTACACCTTC. Translated, it gives CSVAGTGGSYGYTF.

J is TRBJ1-1 and V is TRBV19; D remains ambiguous. Germline assignment: CDR1 LNHDA and CDR2 SQIVND (reference sequence). The V end was cut by 6 bases, the J end by 0 bases, with 8 bases between. The length of the CDR3 is 13 residues. The CDR3 region is CASSDRLNTEAFF. For the CDR3, the DNA is TGTGCCAGTAGCGATCGGCTGAACACTGAAGCTTTCTTT.

This rearrangement joins TRBV7-8 to TRBJ1-5; TRBD1 matches at 10 bases. This CDR3 contains 17 residues. Germline V gives CDR1 SGHVS, CDR2 FQNEAQ. V shed 2 bases, J shed 5 bases, and the junction held 9 bases outside the gene matches. CDR3 DNA sequence: TGTGCCAGCAGCTTAACCCCGGGACAGGGGCCGGATCAGCCCCAGCATTTT. Translating gives CASSLTPGQGPDQPQHF.